The next 7 T cell receptor beta chains were all read from a single sample in a study of technical replicates of blood from several donors. This table comes from immunoSEQ multiplex PCR, and its TCRdb copy is limited to in-frame clones, with some not included. The repertoire has about 60,000 clones, approximately 89% of them found once; the top ten carry about 5.2%. Sequenced material: PBMCs. These receptors came from a human donor in good health. Some clones in this sample may be carry-over from other donors' samples.

The J gene is TRBJ2-2, the V gene TRBV11-2; 8 nucleotides match TRBD2. CDR1 is SGHAT and CDR2 is FQNNGV in the germline V gene. The CDR3 consists of 15 residues. The trim removed 0 bases at V and 6 bases at J, leaving 3 bases unmatched. DNA of the CDR3: TGTGCCAGCAGCTTAGATGCCGGGGGGGCCGGGGAGCTGTTTTTT. Residues: CASSLDAGGAGELFF.

This chain connects TRBV5-1 to TRBJ1-1, with 8 bases matching TRBD1. Trimming removed 0 bases from V and 11 bases from J; junction bases left unmatched: 6. The CDR3 sequence is 13 residues long. Germline CDR1 and CDR2: SGHRS and YFSETQ. This CDR3 is CASSLGTGRTAFF. The DNA for the CDR3 is TGCGCCAGCAGCTTGGGGACAGGGAGAACGGCTTTCTTT.

This chain links TRBV10-3 with TRBJ1-1; possibly TRBD1 for D (6 bases). V lost 4 bases and J lost 4, with 13 bases in between. This CDR3 spans 14 amino acids. Germline CDR1 reads ENHRY; CDR2 reads SYGVKD. CDR3 protein: CAISVRGLGTEAFF. As DNA, the CDR3 is TGTGCCATCAGTGTTAGGGGGTTGGGCACTGAAGCTTTCTTT.

This chain links TRBV27 with TRBJ1-2, with D perhaps matching TRBD1 (6 bases). The V and J ends lost 3 bases and 6 bases respectively, with 11 bases between them. Germline CDR1 is MNHEY and CDR2 is SMNVEV (reference sequence). CDR3 length equals 13 residues. The CDR3 spells CASSLGGANGYTF. The CDR3 coding sequence is TGTGCCAGCAGTTTGGGGGGGGCGAATGGCTACACCTTC.

This chain joins TRBV7-2 and TRBJ1-6; a weak D match, TRBD1 (6 bases). The ends were cut back, 1 base at V and 6 bases at J, with 10 bases in the middle. This CDR3 is 15 amino acids long. Germline V gene sequence: CDR1 SGHTA, CDR2 FQGNSA. CDR3: CASSLVTGTNSPLHF. For the CDR3, the DNA is TGTGCCAGCAGCTTAGTTACAGGGACTAATTCACCCCTCCACTTT.

The chain is built from TRBV5-1 and TRBJ1-4; D gene uncertain. Germline CDR1 SGHRS, CDR2 YFSETQ. The CDR3 runs 18 residues. V lost 1 base and J lost 0, with 16 bases in between. CDR3 in amino acids: CASSLSGRPAATNEKLFF. The CDR3 DNA sequence: TGCGCCAGCAGCTTGTCCGGCAGGCCAGCAGCAACTAATGAAAAACTGTTTTTT.

The gene calls are TRBV29-1 and TRBJ2-5, with TRBD2 matching 7 bases. The CDR3 is 15 residues long. The germline V gene encodes CDR1 SQVTM and CDR2 ANQGSEA. V lost 5 bases, J lost 3 bases, and 12 bases stayed unmatched. The DNA for the CDR3 is TGCAGCGTTCCGCGGGGGTTAAAATCCAAAGAGACCCAGTACTTC. This codes for CSVPRGLKSKETQYF.